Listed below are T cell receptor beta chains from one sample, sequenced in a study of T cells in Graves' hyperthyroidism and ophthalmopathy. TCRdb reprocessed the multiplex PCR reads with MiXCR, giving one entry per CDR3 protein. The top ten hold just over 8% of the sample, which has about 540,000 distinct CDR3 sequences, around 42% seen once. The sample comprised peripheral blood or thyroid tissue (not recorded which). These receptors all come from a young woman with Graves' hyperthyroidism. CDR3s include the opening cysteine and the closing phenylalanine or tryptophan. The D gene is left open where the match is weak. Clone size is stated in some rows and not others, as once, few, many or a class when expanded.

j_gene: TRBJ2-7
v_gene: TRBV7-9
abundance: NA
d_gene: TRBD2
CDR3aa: CASSSSGHGRYEQYF
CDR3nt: TGTGCCAGCAGCTCGTCCGGACACGGGAGGTACGAGCAGTACTTC

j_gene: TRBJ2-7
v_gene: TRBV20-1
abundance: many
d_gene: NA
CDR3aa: CSARDEYEQYF
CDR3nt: TGCAGTGCTAGAGATGAGTACGAGCAGTACTTC

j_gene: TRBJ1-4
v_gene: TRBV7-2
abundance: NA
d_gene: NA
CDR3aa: CASSPLDEKLFF
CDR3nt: TGTGCCAGCAGCCCCTTGGATGAAAAACTGTTTTTT

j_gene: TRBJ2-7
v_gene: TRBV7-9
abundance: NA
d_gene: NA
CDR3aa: CASSLDSGRAHEQYF
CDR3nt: TGTGCCAGCAGCTTAGATTCCGGCAGGGCCCACGAGCAGTACTTC

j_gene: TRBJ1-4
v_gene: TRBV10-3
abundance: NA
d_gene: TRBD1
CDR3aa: CAISSEGGFQKLFF
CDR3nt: TGTGCCATCAGTTCTGAAGGGGGCTTCCAAAAACTGTTTTTT

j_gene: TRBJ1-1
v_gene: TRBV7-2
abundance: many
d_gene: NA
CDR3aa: CALSGRRNTEAFF
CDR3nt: TGTGCCCTCTCCGGCAGACGGAACACTGAAGCTTTCTTT

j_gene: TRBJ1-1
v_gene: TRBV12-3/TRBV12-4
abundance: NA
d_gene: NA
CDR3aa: CASSQSGSGGTEAFF
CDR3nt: TGTGCCAGCAGCCAATCTGGGTCCGGTGGGACTGAAGCTTTCTTT

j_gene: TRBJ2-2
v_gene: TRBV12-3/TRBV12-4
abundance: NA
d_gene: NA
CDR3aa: CASTPVTGELFF
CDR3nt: TGTGCCAGCACCCCCGTGACCGGGGAGCTGTTTTTT

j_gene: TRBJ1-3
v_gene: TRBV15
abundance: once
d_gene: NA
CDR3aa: CATSRGTGSGNTIYF
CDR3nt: TGTGCCACCAGCAGAGGGACGGGATCTGGAAACACCATATATTTT

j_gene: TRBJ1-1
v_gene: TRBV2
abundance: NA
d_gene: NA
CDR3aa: CASSEVGTWGTEAFF
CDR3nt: TGTGCCAGCAGTGAAGTTGGCACCTGGGGCACTGAAGCTTTCTTT

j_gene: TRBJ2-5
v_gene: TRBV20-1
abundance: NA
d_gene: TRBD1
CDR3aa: CGATGQGGQEAQYF
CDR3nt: TGCGGTGCTACAGGACAGGGCGGACAAGAGGCCCAGTACTTC

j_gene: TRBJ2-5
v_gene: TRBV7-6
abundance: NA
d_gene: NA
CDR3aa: CASSSRTVSREQYF
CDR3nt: TGTGCCAGCAGTTCCCGGACAGTCTCGCGGGAGCAGTACTTC

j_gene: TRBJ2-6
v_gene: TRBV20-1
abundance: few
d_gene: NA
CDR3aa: CSATDPGANVLTF
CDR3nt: TGCAGTGCTACAGATCCTGGGGCCAACGTCCTGACTTTC

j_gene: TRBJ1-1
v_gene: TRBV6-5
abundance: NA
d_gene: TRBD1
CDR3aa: CASSYDRVSTEAFF
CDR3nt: TGTGCCAGCAGTTACGACAGGGTAAGCACTGAAGCTTTCTTT

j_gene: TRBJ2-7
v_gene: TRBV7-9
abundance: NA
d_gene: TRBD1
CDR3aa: CASSSSGTGDYEQYF
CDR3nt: TGTGCCAGCAGCTCGTCCGGGACAGGGGACTACGAGCAGTACTTC

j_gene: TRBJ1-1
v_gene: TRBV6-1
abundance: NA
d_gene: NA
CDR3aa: CASGSWGRAEAFF
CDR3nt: TGTGCCAGCGGGTCTTGGGGGCGGGCTGAAGCTTTCTTT

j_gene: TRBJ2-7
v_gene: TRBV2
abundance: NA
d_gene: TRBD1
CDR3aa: CASRWQGAAEQYF
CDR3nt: TGTGCCAGCCGATGGCAGGGGGCAGCCGAGCAGTACTTC

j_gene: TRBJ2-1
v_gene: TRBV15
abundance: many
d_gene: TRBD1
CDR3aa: CATSRGGGQGSNNEQFF
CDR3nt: TGTGCCACCAGCAGGGGAGGGGGACAGGGATCAAACAATGAGCAGTTCTTC

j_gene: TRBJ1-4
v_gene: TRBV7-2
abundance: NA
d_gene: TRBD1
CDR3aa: CASSSDRGPPNEKLFF
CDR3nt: TGTGCCAGCAGTTCGGACAGGGGGCCACCTAATGAAAAACTGTTTTTT

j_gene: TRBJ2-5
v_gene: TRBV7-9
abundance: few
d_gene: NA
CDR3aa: CAIGRAETQYF
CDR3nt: TGTGCCATCGGACGTGCGGAGACCCAGTACTTC

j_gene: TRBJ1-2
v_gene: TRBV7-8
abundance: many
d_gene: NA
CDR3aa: CASSHRDGLGYTF
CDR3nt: TGTGCCAGCAGCCACAGGGATGGGCTCGGCTACACCTTC

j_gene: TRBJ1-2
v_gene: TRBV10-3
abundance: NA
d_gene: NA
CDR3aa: CASSENTGNGYTF
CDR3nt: TGTGCCAGCAGTGAAAACACAGGCAATGGCTACACCTTC

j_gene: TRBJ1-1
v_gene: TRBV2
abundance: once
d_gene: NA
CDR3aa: CASSPLGALTEAFF
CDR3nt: TGTGCCAGCAGCCCTTTAGGGGCCCTCACTGAAGCTTTCTTT

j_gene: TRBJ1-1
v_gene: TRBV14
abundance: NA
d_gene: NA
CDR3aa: CASVQGLATEAFF
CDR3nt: TGTGCCAGCGTACAGGGTTTGGCCACTGAAGCTTTCTTT

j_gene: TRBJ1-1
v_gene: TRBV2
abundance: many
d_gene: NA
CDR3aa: CASGLDGDLEAFF
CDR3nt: TGTGCCAGCGGGTTGGACGGGGACCTCGAAGCTTTCTTT

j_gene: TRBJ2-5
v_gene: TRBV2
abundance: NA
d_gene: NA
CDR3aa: CASSAPTGRETQYF
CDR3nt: TGTGCCAGCAGCGCTCCGACAGGGAGGGAGACCCAGTACTTC

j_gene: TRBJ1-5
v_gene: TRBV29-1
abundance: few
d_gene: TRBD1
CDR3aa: CSVQTGGWSNQPQHF
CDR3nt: TGCAGTGTCCAGACAGGGGGCTGGAGCAATCAGCCCCAGCATTTT

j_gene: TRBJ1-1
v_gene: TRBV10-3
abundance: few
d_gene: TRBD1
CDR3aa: CASSYKVPRGHTEAFF
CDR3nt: TGTGCCAGCAGTTACAAAGTCCCAAGGGGGCACACTGAAGCTTTCTTT

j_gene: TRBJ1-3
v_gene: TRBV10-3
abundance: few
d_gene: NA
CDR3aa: CATSVGGASGNTIYF
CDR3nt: TGTGCCACCTCGGTGGGAGGCGCCTCTGGAAACACCATATATTTT

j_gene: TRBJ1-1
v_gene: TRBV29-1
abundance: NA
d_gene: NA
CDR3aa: CSSLSYTEAFF
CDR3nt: TGCAGCAGTTTATCGTACACTGAAGCTTTCTTT

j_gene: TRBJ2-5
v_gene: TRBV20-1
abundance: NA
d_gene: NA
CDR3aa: CSARVTSREETQYF
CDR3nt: TGCAGTGCTAGGGTGACTAGTCGCGAAGAGACCCAGTACTTC

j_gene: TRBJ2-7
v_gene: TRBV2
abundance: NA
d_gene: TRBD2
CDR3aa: CASRRASGSTNSYEQYF
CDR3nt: TGTGCCAGCAGGCGGGCTAGCGGGAGCACGAATTCCTACGAGCAGTACTTC

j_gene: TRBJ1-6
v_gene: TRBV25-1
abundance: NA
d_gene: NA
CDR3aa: CASSEYGGGNSPLHF
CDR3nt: TGTGCCAGCAGTGAATACGGCGGGGGCAATTCACCCCTCCACTTT

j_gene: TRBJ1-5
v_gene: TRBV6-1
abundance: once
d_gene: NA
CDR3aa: CASSPDSPNQPQHF
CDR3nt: TGTGCCAGCAGCCCCGACAGTCCCAATCAGCCCCAGCATTTT

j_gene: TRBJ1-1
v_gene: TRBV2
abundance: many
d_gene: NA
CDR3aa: CASSDVGGTEAFF
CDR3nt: TGTGCCAGCAGTGATGTGGGGGGCACTGAAGCTTTCTTT